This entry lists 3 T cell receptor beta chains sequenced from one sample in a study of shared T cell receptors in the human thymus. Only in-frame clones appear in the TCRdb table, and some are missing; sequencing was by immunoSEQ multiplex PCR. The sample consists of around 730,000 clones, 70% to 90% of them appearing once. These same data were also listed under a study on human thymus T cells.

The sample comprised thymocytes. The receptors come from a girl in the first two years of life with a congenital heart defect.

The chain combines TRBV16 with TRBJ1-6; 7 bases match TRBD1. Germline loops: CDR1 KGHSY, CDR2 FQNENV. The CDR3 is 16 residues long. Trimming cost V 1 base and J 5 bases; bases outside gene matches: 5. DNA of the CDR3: TGTGCCAGCAGCCAATTATGGGACAGTAATAATTCACCCCTCCACTTT. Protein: CASSQLWDSNNSPLHF. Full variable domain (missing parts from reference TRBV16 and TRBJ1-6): GEEVAQTPKHLVRGEGQKAKLYCAPIKGHSYVFWYQQVLKNEFKFLISFQNENVFDETGMPKERFSAKCLPNSPCSLEIQATKLEDSAVYFCASSQLWDSNNSPLHFGNGTRLTVT.

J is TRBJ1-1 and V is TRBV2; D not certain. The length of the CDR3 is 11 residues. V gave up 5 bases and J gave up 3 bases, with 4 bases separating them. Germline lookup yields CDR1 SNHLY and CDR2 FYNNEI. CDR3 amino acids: CASSPDTEAFF. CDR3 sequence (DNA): TGTGCCAGCAGTCCGGACACTGAAGCTTTCTTT.

CDR3 coding DNA: TGTGCCAGCAGCCCCCGACGGGGGATGAAAGCTTTCTTT. Residues: CASSPRRGMKAFF. The rearrangement joins TRBV7-9 to TRBJ1-1; tentative D call: TRBD1 (5 bases). V was cut by 5 bases and J by 9 bases, with 16 bases left in between. The CDR3 is 13 residues long. Germline V gene sequence: CDR1 SEHNR, CDR2 FQNEAQ (reference sequence).